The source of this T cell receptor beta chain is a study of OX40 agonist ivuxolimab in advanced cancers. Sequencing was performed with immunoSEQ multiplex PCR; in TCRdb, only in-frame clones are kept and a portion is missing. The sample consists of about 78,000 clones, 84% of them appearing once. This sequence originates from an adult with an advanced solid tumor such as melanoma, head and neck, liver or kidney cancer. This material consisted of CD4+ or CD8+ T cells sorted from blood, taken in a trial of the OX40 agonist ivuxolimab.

CDR3 sequence (DNA): TGTGCCACTAGCGGGGACAGGGGTGGCTACACCTTC. Amino acid sequence: CATSGDRGGYTF. The chain has TRBV2 and TRBJ1-2; 10 positions match TRBD1. J gave up 7 bases and V 10 bases, and 6 bases lay outside the gene matches. The CDR3 has 12 residues. Germline V lookup: CDR1 SNHLY, CDR2 FYNNEI.